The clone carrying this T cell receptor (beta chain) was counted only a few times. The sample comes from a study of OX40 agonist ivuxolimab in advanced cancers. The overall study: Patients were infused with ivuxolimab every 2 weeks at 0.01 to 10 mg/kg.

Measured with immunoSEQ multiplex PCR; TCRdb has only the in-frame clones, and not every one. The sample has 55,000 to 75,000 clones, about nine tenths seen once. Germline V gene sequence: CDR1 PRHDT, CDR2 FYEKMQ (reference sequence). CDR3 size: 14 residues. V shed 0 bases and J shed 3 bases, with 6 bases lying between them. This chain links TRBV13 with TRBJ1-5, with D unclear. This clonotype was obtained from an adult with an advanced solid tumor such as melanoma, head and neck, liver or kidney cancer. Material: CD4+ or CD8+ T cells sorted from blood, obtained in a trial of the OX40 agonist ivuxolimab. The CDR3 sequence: CASSLGLVNQPQHF. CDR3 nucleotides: TGTGCCAGCAGCTTAGGCCTCGTCAATCAGCCCCAGCATTTT.